The clone carrying this T cell receptor (beta chain) was detected many times. This CDR3 has 13 amino acids. CDR1 and CDR2 (germline): SEHNR, FQNEAQ (reference sequence). V lost 5 bases and J 2 bases, leaving 7 bases between the germline ends. This sample stems from a study of early T cells in non-severe SARS-CoV-2 infection. In TCRdb, the 5' RACE reads were re-called with MiXCR into one record per CDR3 protein. The repertoire includes 68,000 or so distinct CDR3 sequences, 9% to 15% of them detected once, and about 1.6% sits in the top ten. The chain carries TRBV7-9 and TRBJ1-5; no firm D call. The sequence was collected from an adult who was a healthcare worker with PCR-confirmed SARS-CoV-2 infection or an uninfected control (not recorded which). Specimen: whole blood. The CDR3 spells CASSRLGNQPQHF. As DNA, the CDR3 is TGTGCCAGCAGCCGCCTGGGCAATCAGCCCCAGCATTTT.